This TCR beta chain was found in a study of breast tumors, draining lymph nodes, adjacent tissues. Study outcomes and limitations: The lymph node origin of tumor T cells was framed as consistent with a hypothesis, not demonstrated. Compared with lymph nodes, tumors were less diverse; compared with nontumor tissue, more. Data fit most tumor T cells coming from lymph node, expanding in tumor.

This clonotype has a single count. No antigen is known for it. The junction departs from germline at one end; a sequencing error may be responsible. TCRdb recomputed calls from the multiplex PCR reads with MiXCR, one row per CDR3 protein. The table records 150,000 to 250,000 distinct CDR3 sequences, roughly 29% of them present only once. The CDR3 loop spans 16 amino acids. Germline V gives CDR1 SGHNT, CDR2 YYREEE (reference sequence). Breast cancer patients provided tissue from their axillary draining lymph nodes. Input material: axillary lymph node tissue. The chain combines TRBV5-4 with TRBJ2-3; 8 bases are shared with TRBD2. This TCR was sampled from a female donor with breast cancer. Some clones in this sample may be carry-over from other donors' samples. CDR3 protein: CVSSLMAGGSQDMQYF. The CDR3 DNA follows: TGTGTCAGCAGCTTGATGGCGGGGGGCAGCCAAGATATGCAGTATTTT.